The next 21 T cell receptor beta chains were all read from a single sample in a study of T cells in Graves' hyperthyroidism and ophthalmopathy. Amplified TCR beta CDR3 regions derived from RNA transcripts. The study used the HTBI primer set for a first-round RT-PCR of the TCR CDR3. A single record per CDR3 protein comes from TCRdb applying MiXCR to the multiplex PCR reads. The data hold under 400,000 distinct CDR3 sequences, with 18% observed a single time. Sequenced input: blood. All receptors derive from a woman between 45 and 60 years old with Graves' hyperthyroidism.

This clonotype has only a few counts. V and J are TRBV6-5 and TRBJ1-2, with TRBD1 matching 9 bases. The length of the CDR3 is 12 residues. Germline V gene sequence: CDR1 MNHEY, CDR2 SVGAGI. The CDR3: CVQGARMDGYTF. DNA for the CDR3: TGTGTACAGGGGGCGAGGATGGATGGCTACACCTTC.

V usage is TRBV5-1 and J usage is TRBJ1-3; possibly TRBD1 for D (6 bases). Trimming removed 2 bases at V and 0 bases at J, with 12 bases between. The CDR3 sequence is 16 residues long. Germline V CDR1 and CDR2: SGHRS, YFSETQ. CDR3 nucleotides: TGCGCCAGCAGCTTTGAACAGGGCTTCTCTGGAAACACCATATATTTT. It codes for CASSFEQGFSGNTIYF.

In its sample, this clonotype was seen many times. The rearrangement joins TRBV20-1 to TRBJ2-3; the match to TRBD2 covers 8 bases. The CDR3 runs to 13 residues. The germline V gene has CDR1 DFQATT and CDR2 SNEGSKA (reference sequence). V dropped 5 bases and J dropped 6; count of bases not matched to a gene: 7. CDR3 nucleotides: TGCAGTGCTCTAGCGGGCGCGGGTGATACGCAGTATTTT. Translated, it gives CSALAGAGDTQYF.

This clonotype was counted ten times or more. The chain carries TRBV15 and TRBJ1-1, with a possible D match to TRBD1 (6 bases). With 3 bases removed from V and 1 base from J, the gap between germline ends came to 6 bases. In germline, CDR1 is LNHNV, CDR2 YYDKDF (reference sequence). This CDR3 comprises 13 residues. The CDR3 loop is CATSRTGNTEAFF. The CDR3 coding sequence is TGTGCCACCAGCAGGACAGGGAACACTGAAGCTTTCTTT.

This clonotype was counted many times. This chain connects TRBV20-1 to TRBJ2-2; D call uncertain. The V end lost 0 bases, the J end lost 0 bases, and 14 bases lay between the germline ends. The CDR3 sequence is 17 residues long. Germline CDR1 reads DFQATT; CDR2 reads SNEGSKA (reference sequence). CDR3 bases: TGCAGTGCTAGAGATGGACGCTCGAGCCCGAACACCGGGGAGCTGTTTTTT. Translating it yields CSARDGRSSPNTGELFF.

Only a few counts were recorded for this clonotype. The V gene is TRBV5-1, the J gene TRBJ2-3, with TRBD2 matching over 8 bases. J was trimmed by 4 bases and V by 2 bases; bases with no gene match: 6. This CDR3 is 15 amino acids long. Germline V gene sequence: CDR1 SGHRS, CDR2 YFSETQ. The CDR3 coding sequence is TGCGCCAGCAGCTTCCGTGGACTAGCAGCAGATACGCAGTATTTT. It specifies CASSFRGLAADTQYF.

This clonotype showed up many times. V is TRBV5-6 and J is TRBJ2-7; possibly TRBD1 for D (6 bases). The V gene's germline CDR1 is SGHDT and CDR2 YYEEEE. This CDR3 is built from 15 residues. V lost 3 bases to trimming and J lost 2 bases, with 15 bases between them. The CDR3 DNA sequence: TGTGCCAGCAGCTCCAGGGGCCTCAATACCTACGAGCAGTACTTC. This encodes CASSSRGLNTYEQYF.

V and J are TRBV7-3 and TRBJ1-2, with 8 bases lining up with TRBD1. The germline CDR1 and CDR2 sequences are SGHTA and FQGTGA. The CDR3 is 14 residues long. V shed 5 bases, J shed 3 bases, and the junction held 5 bases outside the gene matches. CDR3 bases: TGTGCCAGCAGCCCCGACAGGGGAGACTATGGCTACACCTTC. Amino acid sequence: CASSPDRGDYGYTF. The complete variable domain, with remaining parts taken from reference TRBV7-3 and TRBJ1-2, reads GAGVSQTPSNKVTEKGKYVELRCDPISGHTALYWYRQSLGQGPEFLIYFQGTGAADDSGLPNDRFFAVRPEGSVSTLKIQRTERGDSAVYLCASSPDRGDYGYTFGSGTRLTVV.

The J gene is TRBJ1-2, the V gene TRBV20-1, with TRBD1 matching over 12 bases. The CDR3 totals 12 residues. Germline V CDR1 and CDR2: DFQATT, SNEGSKA (reference sequence). The junction had 2 bases not matched to a gene; V was cut back by 5 bases and J by 7 bases. The CDR3 is CSAGTGGSGYTF. For the CDR3, the DNA is TGCAGTGCTGGGACAGGGGGCAGTGGCTACACCTTC.

The chain couples TRBV4-1 to TRBJ2-1; 7 bases agree with TRBD2. Trimming cost V 3 bases and J 7 bases; bases outside gene matches: 0. Germline CDR1 is MGHRA and CDR2 is YSYEKL. The CDR3 is 12 amino acids. In DNA, the CDR3 is TGCGCCAGCAGCCACGGGAGGAATGAGCAGTTCTTC. It specifies CASSHGRNEQFF.

The CDR3 here is CASSFVWNTEAFF. The CDR3, as DNA: TGCGCCAGCAGCTTTGTCTGGAACACTGAAGCTTTCTTT. V and J are TRBV5-1 and TRBJ1-1; D gene ambiguous. The ends were cut back, 2 bases at V and 1 base at J, with 6 bases in the middle. This CDR3 has 13 residues. CDR1 SGHRS and CDR2 YFSETQ come from the germline V gene.

This chain links TRBV29-1 with TRBJ2-2; a weak D match, TRBD2 (6 bases). This CDR3 region has 14 residues. Trimming stripped 6 bases from V and 3 bases from J, with 14 bases between. CDR1 and CDR2 from the germline V gene are SQVTM and ANQGSEA. CDR3 coding DNA: TGCAGCGTCCTCGGAGGGGCCTACACCGGGGAGCTGTTTTTT. Residues: CSVLGGAYTGELFF.

The V call is TRBV3-1, the J call TRBJ2-1; D remains ambiguous. This CDR3 region has 14 residues. From germline, CDR1 is LGHDT and CDR2 YNNKEL (reference sequence). Trimming removed 6 bases at V and 4 bases at J, with 13 bases between. The CDR3 spells CASSPLTSYNEQFF. The CDR3 DNA sequence: TGTGCCAGCAGTCCGTTGACGTCGTACAATGAGCAGTTCTTC.

This clonotype was seen repeatedly, ten times or more. The chain has TRBV28 and TRBJ2-7, with D tentatively TRBD2 (6 bases). The CDR3 sequence is 14 residues long. V lost 5 bases and J 2 bases, leaving 13 bases between the germline ends. The germline gives CDR1 MDHEN, CDR2 SYDVKM. The CDR3 loop is CASSPRLEPYEQYF. In DNA form, the CDR3 reads TGTGCCAGCAGTCCCCGACTAGAACCCTACGAGCAGTACTTC.

This clonotype appeared a few times. This chain uses TRBV10-3 with TRBJ2-7; 7 bases map to TRBD2. Unmatched junction bases numbered 9, after V lost 4 bases and J lost 0 bases. Germline-derived CDR1 and CDR2 are ENHRY and SYGVKD. The CDR3 is made up of 16 amino acids. The CDR3: CAISGAGVRSSYEQYF. CDR3 coding DNA: TGTGCCATCAGTGGGGCGGGAGTCCGGAGCTCCTACGAGCAGTACTTC.

V and J are TRBV14 and TRBJ2-3; D uncertain. The CDR3 extends over 13 amino acids. V was cut by 4 bases and J by 3 bases, with 8 bases left in between. The V gene's germline CDR1 is SGHDN and CDR2 FVKESK. CDR3 DNA: TGTGCCAGCAGCCGACTTCGGACAGATACGCAGTATTTT. This sequence encodes CASSRLRTDTQYF.

This rearrangement joins TRBV7-8 to TRBJ2-1, with D possibly TRBD2 on 6 matching bases. The CDR3 runs to 15 residues. The germline V gene encodes CDR1 SGHVS and CDR2 FQNEAQ. Trimming stripped 6 bases from V and 3 bases from J, with 15 bases between. DNA for the CDR3: TGTGCCAGCAGGGGCGGGGAGCCCAACTACAATGAGCAGTTCTTC. Amino acids: CASRGGEPNYNEQFF.

The V and J genes are TRBV24-1 and TRBJ2-2; 13 bases map to TRBD2. This CDR3 spans 16 amino acids. Germline V gene data show CDR1 as KGHDR and CDR2 as SFDVKD. Trimming cost V 3 bases and J 8 bases; bases outside gene matches: 5. CDR3 nucleotide sequence: TGTGCCACCAGTGATAGACTAGCGGGAGGAGCGGGGGAGCTGTTTTTT. It codes for CATSDRLAGGAGELFF.

In its sample, this clonotype was seen many times. The chain couples TRBV28 to TRBJ2-3, with TRBD2 matching over 7 bases. The CDR3 consists of 16 residues. Germline loops: CDR1 MDHEN, CDR2 SYDVKM. With 5 bases clipped from V and 5 bases from J, the junction kept 13 bases outside the gene matches. The CDR3 reads CASSGLTSFLLDTQYF. DNA for the CDR3: TGTGCCAGCAGTGGATTGACTAGCTTCCTGCTAGATACGCAGTATTTT.

V is TRBV19 and J is TRBJ2-3; 12 bases line up with TRBD2. The V gene's germline CDR1 is LNHDA and CDR2 SQIVND (reference sequence). J was trimmed by 7 bases and V by 4 bases; bases with no gene match: 3. The CDR3 spans 14 residues. The CDR3 spells CASSTTSGSYTQYF. DNA of the CDR3: TGTGCCAGTAGTACGACTAGCGGGAGCTATACGCAGTATTTT.

The chain is built from TRBV6-6 and TRBJ1-1; D possibly corresponds to TRBD1 (5 bases). This CDR3 is 13 amino acids long. Germline V CDR1 and CDR2: MNHNY, SVGAGI (reference sequence). Trimming took off 0 bases at V and 11 bases at J, with 13 bases between the two ends. The CDR3 DNA follows: TGTGCCAGCAGTTACTCGATCGGGGGGAGCGCTTTCTTT. Translated, it gives CASSYSIGGSAFF.